The 27 T cell receptor beta chains reported below all come from one sample, sequenced in a study of CD8+ T cells in alopecia areata. Indicated treatment: oral pan-JAK inhibitor, 5-10 mg twice daily. RNA was extracted and reverse transcribed into cDNA as the sequencing template. Method: immunoSEQ multiplex PCR; TCRdb's copy keeps in-frame clones and lacks some. The sample includes 90,000 to 120,000 clones, roughly 89% of them seen just once. This specimen consisted of CD8+ T cells sorted from blood, obtained at week 24, from a patient treated with tofacitinib. The receptor set was obtained from a human donor with alopecia areata.

This clone has only one observation. The V and J genes are TRBV30 and TRBJ1-4; D is unresolved. Trimming cost V 1 base and J 8 bases, with 26 bases left between them. The CDR3 covers 18 residues. Germline V gene lookup returns CDR1 GTSNPN and CDR2 SVGIG (reference sequence). The chain's CDR3 is CAWSETSFGGFMWEKLFF. CDR3 in DNA: TGTGCCTGGAGTGAGACGAGCTTCGGAGGATTTATGTGGGAAAAACTGTTTTTT.

This rearrangement joins TRBV5-4 to TRBJ2-7; TRBD2 matches 9 bases. The V segment lost 4 bases and the J segment 6 bases; nucleotides outside the gene matches: 8. From germline, CDR1 is SGHNT and CDR2 YYREEE (reference sequence). This CDR3 comprises 14 residues. CDR3 coding DNA: TGTGCCAGCAGCCCCGGGACTAGCCAAGGCGAGCAGTACTTC. Its protein is CASSPGTSQGEQYF.

J is TRBJ2-3 and V is TRBV7-9; the match to TRBD2 covers 10 bases. CDR3 length: 15 amino acids. With V trimmed by 2 bases and J by 4 bases, 3 bases remained unmatched. CDR1 SEHNR and CDR2 FQNEAQ come from the germline V gene (reference sequence). The CDR3 DNA reads TGTGCCAGCAGCTTAAGCGGGGGGGCATCAGATACGCAGTATTTT. Translating it yields CASSLSGGASDTQYF.

The genes are TRBV19 and TRBJ2-7; TRBD1 might be the D (5 bases). Trimming removed 3 bases from V and 1 base from J, with 16 bases in between. This CDR3 region has 16 residues. Germline V gives CDR1 LNHDA, CDR2 SQIVND (reference sequence). CDR3: CASSIWTTSKSYEQYF. Here the CDR3 DNA reads TGTGCCAGTAGTATCTGGACAACCTCCAAATCCTACGAGCAGTACTTC.

The V call is TRBV27, the J call TRBJ2-1; D is possibly TRBD1 (5 bases). This CDR3 spans 14 amino acids. The ends were cut back, 2 bases at V and 4 bases at J, with 9 bases in the middle. The V gene's germline CDR1 is MNHEY and CDR2 SMNVEV (reference sequence). The CDR3 DNA follows: TGTGCCAGCAGTTTAAGGGGTAAATACAATGAGCAGTTCTTC. The encoded protein is CASSLRGKYNEQFF.

The chain combines TRBV4-1 with TRBJ1-4, with a weak D call TRBD1 (5 bases). CDR1 is MGHRA and CDR2 is YSYEKL in the germline V gene. V was trimmed by 4 bases and J by 5 bases, leaving 14 bases between them. The CDR3 contains 15 residues. DNA for the CDR3: TGCGCCAGCAGCCCCGAACAGGCGGCAAATGAAAAACTGTTTTTT. This sequence encodes CASSPEQAANEKLFF.

The V and J genes are TRBV7-6 and TRBJ1-2, with 9 positions matching TRBD1. CDR1 is SGHVS and CDR2 is FNYEAQ in the germline V gene. The CDR3 runs 15 residues. With V trimmed by 5 bases and J by 8 bases, 12 bases remained unmatched. As DNA, the CDR3 is TGTGCCAGCAGCGCAACTACAGGGGGCGCTTACGGCTACACCTTC. It translates to CASSATTGGAYGYTF.

The chain is built from TRBV27 and TRBJ2-3; 8 bases are a match to TRBD2. The CDR3 consists of 14 residues. Trimming cost V 6 bases and J 4 bases; bases outside gene matches: 6. From germline, CDR1 is MNHEY and CDR2 SMNVEV (reference sequence). As DNA, the CDR3 is TGTGCCAGCAGGGTCACGGGGGGGCCAGATACGCAGTATTTT. Residues: CASRVTGGPDTQYF.

The chain recombines TRBV7-6 with TRBJ1-1; D possibly corresponds to TRBD1 (5 bases). Germline CDR1 SGHVS, CDR2 FNYEAQ. The CDR3 covers 14 residues. Trimming stripped 4 bases from V and 4 bases from J, with 13 bases between. The CDR3 bases are TGTGCCAGCAGCTGGGGGGGAGAGGGCACTGAAGCTTTCTTT. It is translated as CASSWGGEGTEAFF.

A remark on this clone: Other DNA sequences in the same sample also yield this CDR3. This rearrangement joins TRBV4-3 to TRBJ1-3; 7 bases agree with TRBD1. The germline V gene encodes CDR1 LGHNA and CDR2 YSLEER. The CDR3 loop spans 15 amino acids. Trimming removed 3 bases from V and 0 bases from J; junction bases left unmatched: 2. The CDR3 coding sequence is TGCGCCAGCAGCCAGGGGACAGCCTCTGGAAACACCATATATTTT. Amino acid sequence: CASSQGTASGNTIYF.

The chain links TRBV4-1 to TRBJ2-7; D is unclear. Germline V gene lookup returns CDR1 MGHRA and CDR2 YSYEKL. The CDR3 is 15 residues long. V lost 0 bases and J 0 bases, leaving 9 bases between the germline ends. CDR3 coding DNA: TGCGCCAGCAGCCAAGATCCGGCAGGCTCCTACGAGCAGTACTTC. Protein: CASSQDPAGSYEQYF.

The rearrangement joins TRBV15 to TRBJ2-2; tentative D call: TRBD1 (5 bases). CDR3 size: 16 residues. V was clipped by 0 bases and J by 7 bases, with 15 bases between them. Per germline, CDR1 LNHNV and CDR2 YYDKDF (reference sequence). The CDR3, as DNA: TGTGCCACCAGCAGAGATCGAGCAGGGTTTGACGGGGAGCTGTTTTTT. Translation gives CATSRDRAGFDGELFF. The full variable domain, its missing parts supplied by reference TRBV15 and TRBJ2-2, is DAMVIQNPRYQVTQFGKPVTLSCSQTLNHNVMYWYQQKSSQAPKLLFHYYDKDFNNEADTPDNFQSRRPNTSFCFLDIRSPGLGDTAMYLCATSRDRAGFDGELFFGEGSRLTVL.

V is TRBV6-4 and J is TRBJ2-3, with 7 positions matching TRBD1. V gave up 4 bases and J gave up 1 base; unmatched junction bases: 2. Germline V lookup: CDR1 MRHNA, CDR2 SNTAGT. The length of the CDR3 is 14 residues. This CDR3 reads CASSGQGGTDTQYF. CDR3 coding DNA: TGTGCCAGCAGTGGACAGGGCGGCACAGATACGCAGTATTTT.

The genes are TRBV13 and TRBJ2-1; 9 bases are shared with TRBD2. CDR3 length: 15 residues. Germline V gene sequence: CDR1 PRHDT, CDR2 FYEKMQ (reference sequence). The J segment lost 4 bases and the V segment lost 2 bases, leaving 3 bases of the junction unmatched. Written as DNA, the CDR3 is TGTGCCAGCAGCTTAAGCGGGGGGATTTACAATGAGCAGTTCTTC. This translates into CASSLSGGIYNEQFF.

The chain is built from TRBV4-1 and TRBJ2-1; 8 nucleotides agree with TRBD1. With 2 bases clipped from V and 8 bases from J, the junction kept 8 bases outside the gene matches. This CDR3 comprises 15 residues. Germline assignment: CDR1 MGHRA and CDR2 YSYEKL. The CDR3 region has the DNA TGCGCCAGCAGCCAAAGGAACCTACAGGGGGATGAGCAGTTCTTC. Translating it yields CASSQRNLQGDEQFF.

This chain links TRBV7-2 with TRBJ2-3, with TRBD2 matching over 10 bases. The germline V gene encodes CDR1 SGHTA and CDR2 FQGNSA. The CDR3 runs 16 residues. V dropped 7 bases and J dropped 3; count of bases not matched to a gene: 10. The CDR3: CASTPISGGSTDTQYF. CDR3 bases: TGTGCCAGCACTCCGATTAGCGGGGGGAGTACAGATACGCAGTATTTT.

As to this clone: A junction end diverges from the germline sequence, so it may reflect a read error. This chain uses TRBV7-7 with TRBJ2-5; the D is unclear. This CDR3 is 13 amino acids long. From germline, CDR1 is SSHAT and CDR2 FNYEAQ (reference sequence). CDR3: CASSPKIQETQYF. The DNA of the CDR3 is TGTGCTAGCAGCCCAAAAATCCAAGAGACCCAGTACTTC. Full variable domain (rest looked up from reference TRBV7-7 and TRBJ2-5): GAGVSQSPRYKVTKRGQDVTLRCDPISSHATLYWYQQALGQGPEFLTYFNYEAQPDKSGLPSDRFSAERPEGSISTLTIQRTEQRDSAMYRCASSPKIQETQYFGPGTRLLVL.

This clone came up once. Distinct nucleotide sequences in the sample also encode this CDR3. The V and J genes are TRBV11-3 and TRBJ2-7; D is uncertain. Between the trimmed V and J ends, which lost 1 base and 3 bases, there was a span of 7 bases. The CDR3 length is 13 residues. Per the germline V gene, CDR1 is SGHNT and CDR2 is YENEEA. CDR3 amino acids: CASSLGGSYEQYF. The CDR3 DNA is TGTGCCAGCAGCTTAGGTGGCAGCTACGAGCAGTACTTC.

CDR3: CASSLSTGLAGTDTQYF. CDR3 sequence (DNA): TGTGCCAGCAGCTTAAGCACGGGGCTAGCGGGTACAGATACGCAGTATTTT. V is TRBV7-6 and J is TRBJ2-3; 8 nucleotides align to TRBD2. This CDR3 contains 17 residues. The germline gives CDR1 SGHVS, CDR2 FNYEAQ. Unmatched junction bases numbered 10, after V lost 2 bases and J lost 3 bases.

This clone appeared once. The J gene is TRBJ1-1, the V gene TRBV4-1, with 12 bases lining up with TRBD1. CDR1 is MGHRA, CDR2 YSYEKL, per germline. This CDR3 is 13 amino acids long. V trimming: 7 bases; J trimming: 10 bases; junction bases outside the gene matches: 7. CDR3 nucleotide sequence: TGCGCCAGCACTGATGGGACAGGGGGCCGAGCTTTCTTT. Amino acids: CASTDGTGGRAFF.

The chain has TRBV4-2 and TRBJ1-5, with 7 bases aligning to TRBD1. Germline V lookup: CDR1 LGHNA, CDR2 YNFKEQ. The CDR3 totals 16 residues. Trimming at V came to 4 bases and at J to 0 bases, leaving 6 bases not matched to a gene. CDR3 nucleotides: TGTGCCAGCAGCCTTTCGACAGGGTATAGCAATCAGCCCCAGCATTTT. This translates into CASSLSTGYSNQPQHF.

This clone was counted a single time. The rearrangement uses TRBV12-5 and TRBJ2-7; D ambiguous. The ends were cut back, 6 bases at V and 1 base at J, with 10 bases in the middle. The length of the CDR3 is 13 residues. The germline gives CDR1 LGHNT, CDR2 FRNRAP. The chain's CDR3 is CASGDGSSYEQYF. CDR3 nucleotide sequence: TGTGCTAGTGGCGATGGATCGTCCTACGAGCAGTACTTC.

V and J are TRBV7-2 and TRBJ2-7; D unclear. Germline V gene lookup returns CDR1 SGHTA and CDR2 FQGNSA. V was pared by 8 bases and J by 1 base, with 9 bases between. The CDR3 runs to 12 residues. CDR3: CASQYLSYEQYF. The CDR3 bases are TGTGCCAGCCAGTACCTTTCCTACGAGCAGTACTTC.

The chain has TRBV5-1 and TRBJ2-3; 9 bases map to TRBD2. Germline V gene data show CDR1 as SGHRS and CDR2 as YFSETQ. The CDR3 runs 16 residues. Germline trimming cut 4 bases from V and 2 bases from J; bases unmatched to any gene: 8. CDR3 coding DNA: TGCGCCAGCAGCCCTGCGGGGGGGCTGATCACAGATACGCAGTATTTT. This translates into CASSPAGGLITDTQYF.

The chain recombines TRBV29-1 with TRBJ2-1; the match to TRBD1 covers 7 bases. Germline CDR1 reads SQVTM; CDR2 reads ANQGSEA. Germline trimming cut 3 bases from V and 8 bases from J; bases unmatched to any gene: 7. This CDR3 spans 13 amino acids. CDR3 DNA: TGCAGCGTTGACCCTTTGGGGACAGATGAGCAGTTCTTC. It is translated as CSVDPLGTDEQFF.

This clone was picked up a small number of times. The chain employs TRBV6-1 and TRBJ1-1; D is ambiguous. Trimming took off 5 bases at V and 1 base at J, with 8 bases between the two ends. This CDR3 has 13 amino acids. CDR1 MNHNS and CDR2 SASEGT come from the germline V gene. CDR3 sequence (DNA): TGTGCCAGCAGTCCCGGAGAGAACACTGAAGCTTTCTTT. It specifies CASSPGENTEAFF.

J is TRBJ2-2 and V is TRBV4-3; TRBD2 matches at 7 bases. V shed 3 bases, J shed 5 bases, and the junction held 9 bases outside the gene matches. CDR1 is LGHNA, CDR2 YSLEER, per germline. The CDR3 extends over 16 amino acids. The CDR3 reads CASSHLADLSTGELFF. The CDR3 DNA reads TGCGCCAGCAGCCACCTAGCGGACCTGAGTACCGGGGAGCTGTTTTTT.